The sequence of this T cell receptor beta chain was determined in a study of siplizumab effects on memory and regulatory T cells. Study-wide findings and caveats: Under siplizumab, alloreactive sequences traced to unstimulated CD4+ memory cells were significantly reduced. In controls, less than 30% of mappable alloreactive CD4+ clones were Treg-derived on average, versus about 69% with siplizumab. Naive T cells were seen as more diverse than memory cells and as major alloresponse contributors.

Using immunoSEQ multiplex PCR, the repertoire was profiled, and TCRdb retains in-frame clones only, with some absent. The sample consists of around 100,000 clones, roughly 94% of them appearing once. The CDR3 extends over 14 amino acids. Germline CDR1 is MNHNS and CDR2 is SASEGT. The V end was cut by 6 bases, the J end by 5 bases, with 14 bases between. As concerns this clone: What it binds is not known.

The chain combines TRBV6-1 with TRBJ1-5; D uncertain. The TCR was taken from a human donor in good health. The sequenced sample was Tregs sorted from blood. The CDR3 region is CASRSVQAYQPQHF. In nucleotides, the CDR3 is TGTGCCAGCAGGTCGGTCCAGGCCTATCAGCCCCAGCATTTT.